This TCR beta chain stems from a study of vaccination effects on CD4 cells after COVID-19. About the study: Post-vaccine sampling occurred a median 72 days after the second dose. Points from the study as a whole: Clones arising from infection and from vaccination showed marked clonal contraction late after vaccination.

Comments on this clone: Antigen specificity is unknown.

The junction had 5 bases not matched to a gene; V was cut back by 3 bases and J by 1 base. CDR3 length: 17 amino acids. Germline V CDR1 and CDR2: KGHSH, LQKENI. Sequencing was performed with immunoSEQ multiplex PCR; in TCRdb, only in-frame clones are kept and a portion is missing. This sample has roughly 59,000 clones, with around 80% found just once. Antigen-specific CD4+ T cells expanded by the ViraFEST assay with viral peptide pools were then sequenced. Between days 10 and 11 of culture, CD4+ T cells were separated out. Each participant was administered two doses of either the BNT162b2 or the mRNA-1273 vaccine. Prior SARS-CoV-2 infection was absent in the vaccine recipients, as shown by negative nucleocapsid antibodies. Researchers reported culturing 2 million or so PBMC in each well, adding 8 to 10 IU/ml IL-2 and roughly 10 ug/ml peptides.

This clonotype originated in a human donor who received a COVID-19 vaccine. The material sequenced was CD4+ T cells from PBMCs cultured with HCoV-OC43 spike peptides, taken after COVID-19 vaccination. Subset indicated: HCoV-OC43 spike overlapping peptide pool stimulation. This chain links TRBV18 with TRBJ2-3; 12 nucleotides match TRBD2. The CDR3 here is CASSPQLAGGGTDTQYF. CDR3 bases: TGTGCCAGCTCACCGCAACTAGCGGGGGGTGGCACAGATACGCAGTATTTT.